This T cell receptor (beta chain) was sequenced for a study of blood T cell repertoires in COVID-19. Study context: Nucleic acid was either cDNA or gDNA, and it came from T cells, B-cell-depleted T cells, or PBMCs.

The CDR3 totals 13 residues. V shed 4 bases and J shed 5 bases, with 12 bases lying between them. Germline values: CDR1 MDHEN, CDR2 SYDVKM. Profiled with immunoSEQ multiplex PCR; TCRdb holds only in-frame clones, not every one. The table records around 150,000 clones, roughly 85% of them present only once. The chain carries TRBV28 and TRBJ2-7, with D possibly TRBD1 on 6 matching bases. This receptor was identified in a human donor in a cohort sampled during active COVID-19. Sequenced sample: peripheral blood. CDR3 in amino acids: CASSSRTVNEQYF. The CDR3 DNA is TGTGCCAGCAGTTCCCGGACAGTAAACGAGCAGTACTTC.